These T cell receptor beta chains were read from a single sample in a study of control samples from healthy donors and cancer patients. Sequenced by immunoSEQ multiplex PCR; TCRdb stores in-frame clones only, minus some. The profile shows around 200,000 clones, about 93% of them singletons. Sample: blood. The receptors were sampled from a middle-aged man in good health. The CDR3 runs from the conserved cysteine through the conserved F or W. Each record gives: CDR3 length, V gene, J gene, CDR3 protein.

CDR3 length: 19
V gene: TRBV21-1
J gene: TRBJ1-3
CDR3 protein: CASSKASRGPNERRDTIYF

CDR3 length: 13
V gene: TRBV9
J gene: TRBJ1-1
CDR3 protein: CASSVGVKTEAFF

CDR3 length: 15
V gene: TRBV18
J gene: TRBJ2-2
CDR3 protein: CASSPGPHAGGELFF

CDR3 length: 15
V gene: TRBV19
J gene: TRBJ2-2
CDR3 protein: CASSFLADGTGELFF

CDR3 length: 15
V gene: TRBV5-4
J gene: TRBJ2-5
CDR3 protein: CASSRTGTRGETQYF

CDR3 length: 13
V gene: TRBV10-1
J gene: TRBJ1-2
CDR3 protein: CASSESRGGGYTF

CDR3 length: 15
V gene: TRBV5-1
J gene: TRBJ1-3
CDR3 protein: CASSLAGGSGNTIYF

CDR3 length: 14
V gene: TRBV5-1
J gene: TRBJ1-6
CDR3 protein: CASSVGQGNSPLHF

CDR3 length: 13
V gene: TRBV12-3/TRBV12-4
J gene: TRBJ1-2
CDR3 protein: CASSLSGGRGYTF

CDR3 length: 15
V gene: TRBV5-6
J gene: TRBJ2-1
CDR3 protein: CASTVAGGSYNEQFF

CDR3 length: 15
V gene: TRBV27
J gene: TRBJ1-2
CDR3 protein: CASSLSRAPFYGYTF

CDR3 length: 13
V gene: TRBV7-8
J gene: TRBJ2-1
CDR3 protein: CASSLGGSGVQFF

CDR3 length: 12
V gene: TRBV3-1/TRBV3-2
J gene: TRBJ1-2
CDR3 protein: CASSQDVLGQSF

CDR3 length: 14
V gene: TRBV5-1
J gene: TRBJ2-7
CDR3 protein: CASSLAGNSYEQYF

CDR3 length: 14
V gene: TRBV10-3
J gene: TRBJ1-5
CDR3 protein: CAISAGGEGQPQHF

CDR3 length: 14
V gene: TRBV7-2
J gene: TRBJ1-5
CDR3 protein: CASSFTHSNQPQHF

CDR3 length: 11
V gene: TRBV5-5
J gene: TRBJ1-1
CDR3 protein: CASSLNIEAFF

CDR3 length: 14
V gene: TRBV9
J gene: TRBJ1-1
CDR3 protein: CASSVQGSSTEAFF

CDR3 length: 14
V gene: TRBV6-5
J gene: TRBJ1-4
CDR3 protein: CASGTRTLNEKLFF

CDR3 length: 14
V gene: TRBV5-1
J gene: TRBJ2-3
CDR3 protein: CASSLAGGRDTQYF

CDR3 length: 13
V gene: TRBV25-1
J gene: TRBJ2-1
CDR3 protein: CASRLAQYNEQFF

CDR3 length: 13
V gene: TRBV11-3
J gene: TRBJ2-1
CDR3 protein: CASSLIDSGEQFF

CDR3 length: 16
V gene: TRBV5-4
J gene: TRBJ1-4
CDR3 protein: CASRLTGAAGNEKLFF

CDR3 length: 14
V gene: TRBV6-6
J gene: TRBJ1-1
CDR3 protein: CASSRQGLNTEAFF

CDR3 length: 13
V gene: TRBV6-1
J gene: TRBJ2-1
CDR3 protein: CASSEQVGGEQFF

CDR3 length: 16
V gene: TRBV6-6
J gene: TRBJ1-1
CDR3 protein: CASSYGGAGGVSEAFF

CDR3 length: 16
V gene: TRBV6-5
J gene: TRBJ2-1
CDR3 protein: CASSYSSGGNYNEQFF

CDR3 length: 12
V gene: TRBV5-1
J gene: TRBJ2-4
CDR3 protein: CASDDGYGIQYF

CDR3 length: 12
V gene: TRBV2
J gene: TRBJ1-3
CDR3 protein: CASRLSGNTIYF

CDR3 length: 14
V gene: TRBV23-1
J gene: TRBJ2-5
CDR3 protein: CASSHFMKGGPQYF

CDR3 length: 10
V gene: TRBV28
J gene: TRBJ1-1
CDR3 protein: CASRATEAFF

CDR3 length: 15
V gene: TRBV5-1
J gene: TRBJ2-2
CDR3 protein: CASRAGGSNTGELFF

CDR3 length: 13
V gene: TRBV28
J gene: TRBJ1-1
CDR3 protein: CASRDRRSTEAFF

CDR3 length: 17
V gene: TRBV7-2
J gene: TRBJ1-2
CDR3 protein: CASSLLFGAGSNYGYTF

CDR3 length: 15
V gene: TRBV10-3
J gene: TRBJ2-2
CDR3 protein: CAISERDTITGELFF

CDR3 length: 15
V gene: TRBV28
J gene: TRBJ2-1
CDR3 protein: CASSLYGKTYNEQFF

CDR3 length: 16
V gene: TRBV14
J gene: TRBJ1-5
CDR3 protein: CASRPTETVSNQPQHF

CDR3 length: 16
V gene: TRBV6-1
J gene: TRBJ1-1
CDR3 protein: CASSAGGSQGETEAFF

CDR3 length: 13
V gene: TRBV25-1
J gene: TRBJ2-3
CDR3 protein: CASSGSGADTQYF

CDR3 length: 12
V gene: TRBV6-1
J gene: TRBJ1-5
CDR3 protein: CASSEVPQPQHF

CDR3 length: 15
V gene: TRBV6-6
J gene: TRBJ2-7
CDR3 protein: CATIPGGESSYEQYF

CDR3 length: 13
V gene: TRBV29-1
J gene: TRBJ2-7
CDR3 protein: CSVTTGTSYEQYF

CDR3 length: 14
V gene: TRBV10-3
J gene: TRBJ1-5
CDR3 protein: CAISEVGGDQPQHF

CDR3 length: 14
V gene: TRBV2
J gene: TRBJ1-2
CDR3 protein: CASQNRGAGYGYTF

CDR3 length: 13
V gene: TRBV7-9
J gene: TRBJ1-2
CDR3 protein: CASSLLEHYGYTF

CDR3 length: 14
V gene: TRBV2
J gene: TRBJ2-3
CDR3 protein: CASRRTESTDTQYF

CDR3 length: 16
V gene: TRBV6-2/TRBV6-3
J gene: TRBJ1-1
CDR3 protein: CASSNARRGAYTEAFF

CDR3 length: 14
V gene: TRBV19
J gene: TRBJ2-5
CDR3 protein: CASSIVGMGETQYF

CDR3 length: 15
V gene: TRBV4-3
J gene: TRBJ1-5
CDR3 protein: CASSQDPGPNQPQHF

CDR3 length: 12
V gene: TRBV29-1
J gene: TRBJ2-2
CDR3 protein: CSCRGRTGELFF